This TCR beta chain was observed in a study of T cell changes during pregnancy in multiple sclerosis (dated by TCRdb to about 2019). Notes on the research overall: The study looked at changes in the T cell repertoire across pregnancy in women with multiple sclerosis.

Library preparation employed the immunoSEQ multiplex PCR assay. TCRdb retrieved this table from immuneACCESS and kept in-frame rearrangements only. Not all clones are present; in checked studies, unresolved V genes account for under half, and no reason is known for the remainder. In all, the sample holds about 41,000 clones, and 85% to 95% of those were seen once. Together, the top ten hold about 6.7% of the sample. Points on this clone: It has no known antigen specificity. Per-base quality was not reported, and no clone a single base away is much larger than it.

The CDR3, cysteine through phenylalanine, is 15 amino acids long. The DNA shown is the 45-base CDR3, in frame from base 1. V ends up 6 bases short and J 7 bases short, with an unmatched junction base count of 12. From a lookup of the germline V gene, CDR1 and CDR2 are SNHLY and FYNNEI. Recombination connected TRBV2 to TRBJ1-2, and TRBD1 aligns with 9 junction nucleotides. Sequences were derived from CD8+ T cells from peripheral blood mononuclear cells, sampled in the third trimester of pregnancy. The sequence came from a female donor with multiple sclerosis, enrolled in a pregnancy study. At the DNA level, the sequence is TGTGCCAGCAGGGAGGGGACAGGGTTGGTTTCTGGCTACACCTTC. Its protein product is CASREGTGLVSGYTF.